This T cell receptor beta chain derives from a study of blood T cell repertoires in COVID-19. The repertoire was sequenced with immunoSEQ multiplex PCR; TCRdb's copy has only in-frame clones and lacks some. The data show a few hundred thousand clones, with roughly 85% seen just once and under 4% held by the top ten. The ends lost 4 bases at V and 5 bases at J; junction bases unmatched: 5. This CDR3 spans 14 amino acids. Germline V gene lookup returns CDR1 SGHRS and CDR2 YFSETQ. The sequenced sample was peripheral blood. The genes are TRBV5-1 and TRBJ2-1; 8 nucleotides align to TRBD1. The source is a woman aged 18-29 years with acute or convalescent COVID-19. This CDR3 is CASSHGQGNNEQFF. The CDR3 bases are TGCGCCAGCAGCCATGGACAGGGCAACAATGAGCAGTTCTTC.